Sequencing of this T cell receptor beta chain was carried out in a study of post-analysis software for immune sequencing data. A note on this clonotype: Its antigen is unknown.

Study-wide results and limits: Relative to controls, patients had 4 or 5 TRBV segments at higher frequency, with TRBV5-6, TRBV5-1 and TRBV20-1 among these. When compared against controls, multiple sclerosis patients showed significantly lower normalized Chao1 diversity.

Unique molecular identifiers were built into the TCR beta cDNA libraries. TCRdb ran MiXCR on the PCR reads and lists one entry per CDR3 protein. Of hundreds of thousands of distinct CDR3 sequences listed, less than 45% are singletons. Germline-derived CDR1 and CDR2 are MNHEY and SMNVEV (reference sequence). CDR3 size: 15 residues. The V gene end was trimmed by 2 bases and the J gene end by 8 bases; junction bases not matched to a gene: 8. The sequence was obtained from a girl between 5 and 17 years old with multiple sclerosis. The chain uses TRBV27 and TRBJ2-1; 8 bases align to TRBD1. The sample consisted of blood. CDR3 in DNA: TGTGCCAGCAGTTTAGGACAGGGTAGGGTCTATGAGCAGTTCTTC. Amino acid sequence: CASSLGQGRVYEQFF.